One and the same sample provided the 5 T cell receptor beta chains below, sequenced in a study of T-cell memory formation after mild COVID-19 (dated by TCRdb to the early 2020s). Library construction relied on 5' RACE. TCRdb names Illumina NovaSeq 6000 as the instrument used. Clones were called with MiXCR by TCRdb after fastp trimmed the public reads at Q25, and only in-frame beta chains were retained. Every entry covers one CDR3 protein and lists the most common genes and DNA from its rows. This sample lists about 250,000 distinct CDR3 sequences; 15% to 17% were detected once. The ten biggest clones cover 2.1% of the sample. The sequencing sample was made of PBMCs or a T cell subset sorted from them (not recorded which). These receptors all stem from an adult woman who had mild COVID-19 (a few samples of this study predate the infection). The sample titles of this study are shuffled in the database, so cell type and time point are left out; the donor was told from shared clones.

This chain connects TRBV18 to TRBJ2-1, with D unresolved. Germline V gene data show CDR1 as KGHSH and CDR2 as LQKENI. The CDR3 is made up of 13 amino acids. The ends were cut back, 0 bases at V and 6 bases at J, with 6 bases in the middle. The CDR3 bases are TGTGCCAGCTCACCACCGAGCCGCAATGAGCAGTTCTTC. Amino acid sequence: CASSPPSRNEQFF.

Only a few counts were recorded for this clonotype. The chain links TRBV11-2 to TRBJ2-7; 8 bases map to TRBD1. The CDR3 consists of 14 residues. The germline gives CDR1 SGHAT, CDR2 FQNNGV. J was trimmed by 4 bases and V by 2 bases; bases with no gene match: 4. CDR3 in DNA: TGTGCCAGCAGCTTATCCAGGGGGCTATACGAGCAGTACTTC. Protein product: CASSLSRGLYEQYF.

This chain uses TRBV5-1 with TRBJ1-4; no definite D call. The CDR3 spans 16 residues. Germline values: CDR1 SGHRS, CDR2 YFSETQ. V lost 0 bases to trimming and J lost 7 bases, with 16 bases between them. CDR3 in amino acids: CASSLVPGDGGEKLFF. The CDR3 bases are TGCGCCAGCAGCTTGGTCCCAGGAGATGGTGGTGAAAAACTGTTTTTT.

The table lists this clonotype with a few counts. This CDR3 reads CSVEERNHANYGYTF. The CDR3 DNA reads as TGCAGCGTTGAAGAGAGAAATCACGCGAACTATGGCTACACCTTC. V is TRBV29-1 and J is TRBJ1-2; D ambiguous. The CDR3 has 15 amino acids. Germline loops: CDR1 SQVTM, CDR2 ANQGSEA. V dropped 0 bases and J dropped 2 bases, with 13 bases sitting between them.

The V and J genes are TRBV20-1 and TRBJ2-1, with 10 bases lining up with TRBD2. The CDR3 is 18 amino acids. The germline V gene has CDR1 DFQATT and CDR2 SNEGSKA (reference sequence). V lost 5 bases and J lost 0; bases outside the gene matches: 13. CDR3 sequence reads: CSALGLAPSQSSYNEQFF. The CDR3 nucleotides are TGCAGTGCTTTGGGACTAGCGCCGAGTCAGAGCTCCTACAATGAGCAGTTCTTC.